Listed below are T cell receptor beta chains from one sample, sequenced in a study of post-analysis software for immune sequencing data. TCRdb re-analysed the PCR reads in MiXCR, keeping a single row per CDR3 protein. Of roughly 730,000 distinct CDR3 sequences in the sample, just under 30% are singletons; the top ten hold under 0.7%. The sequenced sample consisted of blood. These receptors originate from a girl under 18 with multiple sclerosis. CDR3s include the opening cysteine and the closing phenylalanine or tryptophan. The D gene is left open where the match is weak. Only some rows state a clone size, as once, few, many or a class for expanded clones.

clone_size,v_call,j_call,d_call,cdr3_nt,cdr3_aa
few,TRBV27,TRBJ2-5,NA,TGTGCCAGCAGTTTATCAGGATTGGGCCAAGAGACCCAGTACTTC,CASSLSGLGQETQYF
few,TRBV7-2,TRBJ2-3,NA,TGTGCCAGCAGCTACCGGGGCAGTCCTTATAGCACAGATACGCAGTATTTT,CASSYRGSPYSTDTQYF
NA,TRBV5-1,TRBJ2-1,NA,TGCGCCAGCAGCTTGAGCCCGGCTAGCCGCCATGAGCAGTTCTTC,CASSLSPASRHEQFF
few,TRBV5-1,TRBJ2-7,TRBD2,TGCGCCAGCAGCTGGGAACTAGCGACCTACGAGCAGTACTTC,CASSWELATYEQYF
NA,TRBV7-9,TRBJ2-4,TRBD2,TGTGCCAGCAGCTTAGGGGGACTAGCGGGATTCTACAATGAGCAGTACTTC,CASSLGGLAGFYNEQYF
NA,TRBV27,TRBJ1-1,NA,TGTGCCAGCAGTCCCGGTGGGGGGTGGGCGAACACTGAAGCTTTCTTT,CASSPGGGWANTEAFF
NA,TRBV20-1,TRBJ1-1,NA,TGCAGTGCTAGGGGCAGGGAAGGCCCTATGAACACTGAAGCTTTCTTT,CSARGREGPMNTEAFF
NA,TRBV27,TRBJ2-5,TRBD2,TGTGCCAGCAGTCTCATGGGGGGGGGTGGGGAGACCCAGTACTTC,CASSLMGGGGETQYF
few,TRBV20-1,TRBJ2-3,NA,TGCAGTGCTAGCTTAGCGGAGGGGAGCACAGATACGCAGTATTTT,CSASLAEGSTDTQYF
few,TRBV6-2/TRBV6-3,TRBJ2-1,TRBD1,TGTGCCAGCAGTTACAGTTGGGGACAGGGGGCTTTCAGTGAGCAGTTCTTC,CASSYSWGQGAFSEQFF
NA,TRBV6-4,TRBJ2-3,NA,TGTGCCAGCAGTGACTCTGGCGGCCTCACAGATACGCAGTATTTT,CASSDSGGLTDTQYF
few,TRBV5-5,TRBJ2-7,TRBD2,TGTGCCAGCAGCTTGGGGGCAAAGGGACTAGCAAAACACGAGCAGTACTTC,CASSLGAKGLAKHEQYF
NA,TRBV7-9,TRBJ2-5,NA,TGTGCCAGCAGCGGACTATCGACAGGGCGCGGGGAGACCCAGTACTTC,CASSGLSTGRGETQYF
few,TRBV21-1,TRBJ2-6,NA,TGTGCCAGCACCCTCCTGGGGGCCAACGTCCTGACTTTC,CASTLLGANVLTF
NA,TRBV7-2,TRBJ2-4,NA,TGTGCCAGCAGCTTAGGGAGGACCCTCGCCAAACACATTCAGTACTTC,CASSLGRTLAKHIQYF
few,TRBV10-3,TRBJ1-5,TRBD1,TGTGCCATCAGTACAGGGGATCAGCCCCAGCATTTT,CAISTGDQPQHF
NA,TRBV11-2,TRBJ2-1,NA,TGTGCCAGCAGCTTACGGCTAACGGGAGTCGGGTACAATGAGCAGTTCTTC,CASSLRLTGVGYNEQFF
few,TRBV6-2/TRBV6-3,TRBJ1-5,NA,TGTGCCAGCAGTTACTTGGGGACGGTAAACGATCAGCCCCAGCATTTT,CASSYLGTVNDQPQHF
few,TRBV20-1,TRBJ1-2,NA,TGCAGTGCCGGGCCCGTAGGCAGGGGCACTAACTATGGCTACACCTTC,CSAGPVGRGTNYGYTF
few,TRBV20-1,TRBJ2-3,NA,TGCAGTGCCCCGCAGGGAGGAGTAGATACGCAGTATTTT,CSAPQGGVDTQYF
NA,TRBV14,TRBJ2-1,TRBD1,TGTGCCAGCAGCCAAGAACTCAGGGGGCCCAATGAGCAGTTCTTC,CASSQELRGPNEQFF
NA,TRBV7-2,TRBJ2-3,NA,TGTGCCAGCAGCCCCCCGGGGCAGCGAGTGTCAGATACGCAGTATTTT,CASSPPGQRVSDTQYF
NA,TRBV12-3/TRBV12-4,TRBJ2-7,NA,TGTGCCAGCAGTTCAAATGACCTCTACGAGCAGTACTTC,CASSSNDLYEQYF
many,TRBV20-1,TRBJ2-7,NA,TGCAGTGGGCGGGACAGTCTCCTAAACGAGCAGTACTTC,CSGRDSLLNEQYF